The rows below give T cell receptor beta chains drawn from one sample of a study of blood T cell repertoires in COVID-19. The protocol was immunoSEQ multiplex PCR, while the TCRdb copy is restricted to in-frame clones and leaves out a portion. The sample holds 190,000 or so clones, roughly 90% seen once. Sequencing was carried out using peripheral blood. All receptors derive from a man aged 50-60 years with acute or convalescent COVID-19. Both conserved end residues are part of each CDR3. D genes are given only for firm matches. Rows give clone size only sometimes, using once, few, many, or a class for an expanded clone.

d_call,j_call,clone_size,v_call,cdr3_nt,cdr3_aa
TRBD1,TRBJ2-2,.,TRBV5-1,TGCGCCAGCAATGACAGGGACACCGGGGAGCTGTTTTTT,CASNDRDTGELFF
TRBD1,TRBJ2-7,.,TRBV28,TGTGCCAGCAGTTTATCGACAGGGGGCTACGAGCAGTACTTC,CASSLSTGGYEQYF
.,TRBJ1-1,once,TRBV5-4,TGTGCCAGCAGCTACGGGGGGGATTCAGGCACTGAAGCTTTCTTT,CASSYGGDSGTEAFF
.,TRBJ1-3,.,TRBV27,TGTGCCAGCAGAAAAATGGGGGGGCTAGGAAACACCATATATTTT,CASRKMGGLGNTIYF
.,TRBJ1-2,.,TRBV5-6,TGTGCCAGCAGCCTACCAGGGATTTATGGCTACACCTTC,CASSLPGIYGYTF
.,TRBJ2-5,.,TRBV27,TGTGCCAGCAGTTTAAAAATGGGGTCTCGACAGGTTCGAGAGACCCAGTACTTC,CASSLKMGSRQVRETQYF
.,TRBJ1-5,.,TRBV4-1,TGCGCCAGCAGCGGGGTAGGGGAAGACCAGCCCCAGCATTTT,CASSGVGEDQPQHF
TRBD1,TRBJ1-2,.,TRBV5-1,TGCGCCAGCAGCAGCGGACAGGGGAGCTATGGCTACACCTTC,CASSSGQGSYGYTF
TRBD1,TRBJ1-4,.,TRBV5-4,TGTGCCAGCAGCGTGCCGGGACAGGGCGAAAAACTGTTTTTT,CASSVPGQGEKLFF
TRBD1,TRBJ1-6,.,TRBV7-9,TGTGCCAGCAGCTTGGGACAGGTTAATTCACCCCTCCACTTT,CASSLGQVNSPLHF
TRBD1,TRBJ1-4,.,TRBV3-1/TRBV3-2,TGTGCCAGCAGCCAACGGGACAGGGGTGAAAAACTGTTTTTT,CASSQRDRGEKLFF
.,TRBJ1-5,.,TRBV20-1,TGCAGTGCTAGTCGTAGAGCTAGCAATCAGCCCCAGCATTTT,CSASRRASNQPQHF
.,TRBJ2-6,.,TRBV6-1,TGTGCCAGCAGTGAAGAGGGAGCTGGGGCCAACGTCCTGACTTTC,CASSEEGAGANVLTF
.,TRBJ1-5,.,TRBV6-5,TGTGCCAGCATAACAGGACATGGAAAATATCAGCCCCAGCATTTT,CASITGHGKYQPQHF
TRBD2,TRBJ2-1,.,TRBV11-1,TGTGCCAGCAGATCTAGCGGCTCCTACAATGAGCAGTTCTTC,CASRSSGSYNEQFF
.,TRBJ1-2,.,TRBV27,TGTGCCAGCAGTTCGACAGGTGTGGCAGGGAGGGGGTATGGCTACACCTTC,CASSSTGVAGRGYGYTF
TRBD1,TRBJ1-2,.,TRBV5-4,TGTGCCAGCAGCTCTCCGGGACAGACGACCTATGGCTACACCTTC,CASSSPGQTTYGYTF
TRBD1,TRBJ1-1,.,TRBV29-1,TGCAGCGCCGGGACAGGGGGAGTGAACACTGAAGCTTTCTTT,CSAGTGGVNTEAFF
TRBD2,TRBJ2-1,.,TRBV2,TGTGCCAGCAGGAGCGGGGGGATCTACAATGAGCAGTTCTTC,CASRSGGIYNEQFF
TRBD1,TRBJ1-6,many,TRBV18,TGTGCCAGCTCACCTGGACAGGGGGATTTCTCCCCCCTCCACTTT,CASSPGQGDFSPLHF
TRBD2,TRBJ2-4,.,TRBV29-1,TGCAGCGTTGAAGTGCGGGGGGGCGAAACAGGCAAAAACATTCAGTACTTC,CSVEVRGGETGKNIQYF
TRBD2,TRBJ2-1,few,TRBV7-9,TGTGCCAGCAGCCTAACTAGCGGGGGGAACAATGAGCAGTTCTTC,CASSLTSGGNNEQFF
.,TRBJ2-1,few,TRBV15,TGTGCCACCAGCAGAGTAGGCGGATACAATGAGCAGTTCTTC,CATSRVGGYNEQFF
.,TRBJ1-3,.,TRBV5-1,TGCGCCAGCAGCTTGGTAGGGGTGCTAGCTGGAAACACCATATATTTT,CASSLVGVLAGNTIYF
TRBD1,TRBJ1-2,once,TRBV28,TGTGCCAGCAGTTTATCAGGGGGCTATGGCTACACCTTC,CASSLSGGYGYTF
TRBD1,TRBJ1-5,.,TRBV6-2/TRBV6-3,TGTGCCAGCAGTCCCGGGACAGGGGGTACTCAGCCCCAGCATTTT,CASSPGTGGTQPQHF
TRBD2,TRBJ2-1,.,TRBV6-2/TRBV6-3,TGTGCCAGCAGTCTCCTGATAGCGGGGAGAGTAGTGGAGCAGTTCTTC,CASSLLIAGRVVEQFF
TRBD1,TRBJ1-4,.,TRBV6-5,TGTGCCAGCAAGGGGGCAGGTCGTTATTTGTTTTTT,CASKGAGRYLFF
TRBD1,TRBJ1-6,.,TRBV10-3,TGTGCCATCAGTGAGTCGACAGGGTTGGTAGCACCCCTCCACTTT,CAISESTGLVAPLHF
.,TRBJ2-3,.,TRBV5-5,TGTGCCAGCAGCTTGTCGTCGAGCAGCACAGATACGCAGTATTTT,CASSLSSSSTDTQYF
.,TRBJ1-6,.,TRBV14,TGTGCCAGCAGCCAATGGGCTCCGCGGGATTCACCCCTCCACTTT,CASSQWAPRDSPLHF
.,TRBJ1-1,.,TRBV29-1,TGCAGCGGTGGGTCGGGGGAGAACACTGAAGCTTTCTTT,CSGGSGENTEAFF
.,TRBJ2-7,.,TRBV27,TGTGCCAGCACTAACAGTGGGGAGCACGAGCAGTACTTC,CASTNSGEHEQYF
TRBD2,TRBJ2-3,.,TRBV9,TGTGCCAGCAGCGAGGGGACTAGCGGAACCACAGATACGCAGTATTTT,CASSEGTSGTTDTQYF
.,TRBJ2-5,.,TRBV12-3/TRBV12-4,TGTGCCAGCAGTTTAACGGGGGAAGAGACCCAGTACTTC,CASSLTGEETQYF
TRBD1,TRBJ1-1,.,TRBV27,TGTGCCAGCAGTTTATTTCCGGGACAGGGGGCGCGGGACACTGAAGCTTTCTTT,CASSLFPGQGARDTEAFF
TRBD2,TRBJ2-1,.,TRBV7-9,TGTGCCAGCAGCCTCGCGGTAGCGGGGGGGACAGATGAGCAGTTCTTC,CASSLAVAGGTDEQFF
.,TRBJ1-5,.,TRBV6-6,TGTGCCAGCAAAGTTACGGCAGGGGTCAATCAGCCCCAGCATTTT,CASKVTAGVNQPQHF
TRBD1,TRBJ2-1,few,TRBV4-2,TGTGCCAGCAGCCAAGCTCCGGGACAGTACAATGAGCAGTTCTTC,CASSQAPGQYNEQFF
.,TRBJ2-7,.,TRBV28,TGTGCCAGCAGGGAAGCAGGGTACCACGAGCAGTACTTC,CASREAGYHEQYF
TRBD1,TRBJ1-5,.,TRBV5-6,TGTGCCAGCAGCTACAGGGGGCTCAATCAGCCCCAGCATTTT,CASSYRGLNQPQHF
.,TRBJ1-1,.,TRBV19,TGTGCCAGTAGTATGCTAGGGGCCCGCGTTGAAGCTTTCTTT,CASSMLGARVEAFF
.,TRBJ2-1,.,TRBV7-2,TGTGCCAGCAGCACCCCTAGCGTCAATGAGCAGTTCTTC,CASSTPSVNEQFF
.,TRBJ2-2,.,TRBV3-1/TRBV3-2,TGTGCCAGCAGCCAAGACCCCGCGAGAAACACCGGGGAGCTGTTTTTT,CASSQDPARNTGELFF
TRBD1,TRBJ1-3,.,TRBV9,TGTGCCAGCACGACAGGGAGCGGAAACACCATATATTTT,CASTTGSGNTIYF
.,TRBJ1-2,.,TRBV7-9,TGTGCCAGCAGCTTAGACGGGGTAGAGGCTCGTGGCTACACCTTC,CASSLDGVEARGYTF
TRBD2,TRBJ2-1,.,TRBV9,TGTGCCAGCAGCGCCCCCGCAGCGGGGTTTTCCTACAATGAGCAGTTCTTC,CASSAPAAGFSYNEQFF
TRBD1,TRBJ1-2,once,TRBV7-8,TGTGCCAGCAGCCGAGCACAGGGGACTAACTATGGCTACACCTTC,CASSRAQGTNYGYTF
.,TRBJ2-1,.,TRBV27,TGTGCCAGCAGTTACTATCTCACCTACAATGAGCAGTTCTTC,CASSYYLTYNEQFF
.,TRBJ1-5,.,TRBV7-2,TGTGCCAGCAGCACGACTGCGAGCAATCAGCCCCAGCATTTT,CASSTTASNQPQHF
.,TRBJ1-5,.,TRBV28,TGTGCCAGCAGTTTACGGGAATATCAGCCCCAGCATTTT,CASSLREYQPQHF
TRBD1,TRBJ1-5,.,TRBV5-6,TGTGCCAGCAGCTTAAGAGGGGGCATCAATCAGCCCCAGCATTTT,CASSLRGGINQPQHF
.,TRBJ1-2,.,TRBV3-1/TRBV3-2,TGTGCCAGCAGCCAAGATCTGATCGGGACACTCACCTTC,CASSQDLIGTLTF
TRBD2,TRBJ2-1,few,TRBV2,TGTGCCAGCAGTAGCGGGAGGGAAGGAAAGGATGAGCAGTTCTTC,CASSSGREGKDEQFF
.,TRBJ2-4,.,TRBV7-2,TGTGCCAGCAGCTTAGTCTCAGGGACACGGGTGAAGGCCAAAAACATTCAGTACTTC,CASSLVSGTRVKAKNIQYF
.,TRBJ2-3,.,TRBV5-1,TGCGCCAGCAGCTCCGACAGGACAGATACGCAGTATTTT,CASSSDRTDTQYF
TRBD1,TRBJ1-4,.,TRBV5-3,TGTGCCAGGTCCCGGGACAGTAATGAAAAACTGTTTTTT,CARSRDSNEKLFF